This T cell receptor beta chain emerged from a study of T cell responses to AZD1222 COVID-19 vaccine. Study findings and constraints: Reports indicate that nearly half of spike-specific TCRs are directed at unmutated variant regions. Clonal diversity was possibly underestimated, and the donors were mostly white British, with more females. Sampled repertoires all dated from after the peak T cell response.

On this clone itself: No antigen is known for it.

The germline V gene has CDR1 SGHTA and CDR2 FQGNSA. The length of the CDR3 is 15 residues. The ends lost 5 bases at V and 0 bases at J; junction bases unmatched: 7. The repertoire was sequenced with immunoSEQ multiplex PCR; TCRdb's copy has only in-frame clones and lacks some. The table has over 90,000 clones, around 87% seen once; the top ten hold approximately 5%. The receptor was derived from an adult in good health. The sequencing here drew on peripheral blood, taken on day 0 of AZD1222 vaccination. J is TRBJ2-7 and V is TRBV7-2; 7 bases fit TRBD1. CDR3: CASSRDRASSYEQYF. In DNA form, the CDR3 reads TGTGCCAGCAGCAGAGACAGGGCTAGCTCCTACGAGCAGTACTTC.